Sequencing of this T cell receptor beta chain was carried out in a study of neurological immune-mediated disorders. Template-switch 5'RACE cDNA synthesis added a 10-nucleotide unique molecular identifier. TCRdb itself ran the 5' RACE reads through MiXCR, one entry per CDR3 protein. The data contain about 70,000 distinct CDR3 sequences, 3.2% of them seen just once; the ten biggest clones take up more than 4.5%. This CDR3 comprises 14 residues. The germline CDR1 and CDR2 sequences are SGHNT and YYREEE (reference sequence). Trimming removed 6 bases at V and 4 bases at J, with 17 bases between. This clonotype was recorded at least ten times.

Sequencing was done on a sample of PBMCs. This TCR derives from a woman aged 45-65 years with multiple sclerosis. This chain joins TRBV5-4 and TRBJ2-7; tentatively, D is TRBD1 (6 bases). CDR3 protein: CASTPGRGGYEQYF. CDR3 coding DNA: TGTGCCAGCACCCCGGGACGAGGGGGATACGAGCAGTACTTC.